The subject of this entry is one T cell receptor beta chain. The antigen remains undetermined. The ends lost 8 bases at V and 4 bases at J; junction bases unmatched: 12. Germline CDR1 reads LNHDA; CDR2 reads SQIVND (reference sequence). The CDR3 sequence is 15 residues long. From the approximately 120-subject validation cohort, which was separate from the roughly 670-subject first cohort, the donors were drawn. The entry originates in a study of cytomegalovirus exposure and HLA in healthy donors. At the level of the study: A subsequent analysis reported that the roughly 120 validation repertoires were produced on the same platform that had also been used for the roughly 670 first-cohort repertoires. Points from the study as a whole: It was reported that the classifier diagnosed cytomegalovirus status with high specificity and sensitivity in both the original and validation cohorts. TCR beta chains numbering more than 150 were designated cytomegalovirus-associated.

This table comes from immunoSEQ multiplex PCR, and its TCRdb copy is limited to in-frame clones, with some not included. The table has about 170,000 clones, roughly nine tenths seen once. This sequence was found in a man younger than 35 in good health and CMV-seropositive. The material sequenced was PBMCs. The V call is TRBV19, the J call TRBJ1-2; 8 nucleotides match TRBD1. The CDR3 region is CASLDPGQGSYGYTF. The CDR3 nucleotides read TGTGCCAGTTTAGATCCCGGACAGGGAAGCTATGGCTACACCTTC.